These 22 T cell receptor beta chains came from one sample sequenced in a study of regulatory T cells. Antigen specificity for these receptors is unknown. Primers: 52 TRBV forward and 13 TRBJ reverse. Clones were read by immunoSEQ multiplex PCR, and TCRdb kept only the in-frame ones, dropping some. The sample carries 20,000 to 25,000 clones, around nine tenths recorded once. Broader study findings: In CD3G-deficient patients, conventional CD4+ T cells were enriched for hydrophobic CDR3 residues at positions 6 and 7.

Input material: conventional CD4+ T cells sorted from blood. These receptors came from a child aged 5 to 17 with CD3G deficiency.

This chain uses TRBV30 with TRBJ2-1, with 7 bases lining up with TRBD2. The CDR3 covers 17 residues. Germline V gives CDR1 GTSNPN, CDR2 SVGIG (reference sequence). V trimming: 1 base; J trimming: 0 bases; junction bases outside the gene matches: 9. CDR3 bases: TGTGCCTGGAGTGGTATCGGGGCGGGAGACTCCTACAATGAGCAGTTCTTC. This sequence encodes CAWSGIGAGDSYNEQFF. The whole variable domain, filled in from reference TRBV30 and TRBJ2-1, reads SQTIHQWPATLVQPVGSPLSLECTVEGTSNPNLYWYRQAAGRGLQLLFYSVGIGQISSEVPQNLSASRPQDRQFILSSKKLLLSDSGFYLCAWSGIGAGDSYNEQFFGPGTRLTVL.

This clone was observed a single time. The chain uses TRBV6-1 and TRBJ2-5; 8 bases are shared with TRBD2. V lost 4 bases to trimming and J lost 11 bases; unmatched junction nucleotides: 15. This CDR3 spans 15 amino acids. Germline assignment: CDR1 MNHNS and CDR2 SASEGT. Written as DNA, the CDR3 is TGTGCCAGCAGTGGAGCGGGACTAGGACTGCAGGAGCAGTACTTC. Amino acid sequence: CASSGAGLGLQEQYF.

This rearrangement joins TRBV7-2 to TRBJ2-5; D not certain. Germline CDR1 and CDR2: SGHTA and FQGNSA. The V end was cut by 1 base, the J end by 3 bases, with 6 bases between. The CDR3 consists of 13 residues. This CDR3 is CASSLVREETQYF. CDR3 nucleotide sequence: TGTGCCAGCAGCTTAGTACGGGAAGAGACCCAGTACTTC. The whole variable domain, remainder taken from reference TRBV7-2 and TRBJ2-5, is GAGVSQSPSNKVTEKGKDVELRCDPISGHTALYWYRQSLGQGLEFLIYFQGNSAPDKSGLPSDRFSAERTGGSVSTLTIQRTQQEDSAVYLCASSLVREETQYFGPGTRLLVL.

Written as DNA, the CDR3 is TGTGCCAGCAGTTTAGCGGGAGGTGGGGAGACCCAGTACTTC. This codes for CASSLAGGGETQYF. The chain couples TRBV28 to TRBJ2-5; 8 nucleotides match TRBD2. The trim removed 2 bases at V and 5 bases at J, leaving 4 bases unmatched. This CDR3 comprises 14 residues. Germline V gene data show CDR1 as MDHEN and CDR2 as SYDVKM.

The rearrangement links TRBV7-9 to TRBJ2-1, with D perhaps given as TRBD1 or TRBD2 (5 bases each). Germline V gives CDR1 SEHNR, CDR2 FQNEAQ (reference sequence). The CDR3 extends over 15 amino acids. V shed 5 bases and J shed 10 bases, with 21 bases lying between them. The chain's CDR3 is CASSRMGKGSGEQFF. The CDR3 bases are TGTGCCAGCAGCCGAATGGGGAAGGGGTCGGGGGAGCAGTTCTTC.

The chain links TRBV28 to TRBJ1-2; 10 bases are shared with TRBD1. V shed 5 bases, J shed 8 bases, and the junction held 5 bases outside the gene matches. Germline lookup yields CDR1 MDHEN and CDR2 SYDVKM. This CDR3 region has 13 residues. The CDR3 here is CASSLRTGGGYTF. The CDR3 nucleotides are TGTGCCAGCAGTCTCCGGACAGGGGGAGGCTACACCTTC.

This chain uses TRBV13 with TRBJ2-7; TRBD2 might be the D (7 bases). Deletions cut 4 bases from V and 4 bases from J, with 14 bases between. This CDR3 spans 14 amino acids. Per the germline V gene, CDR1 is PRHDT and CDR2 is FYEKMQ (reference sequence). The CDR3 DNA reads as TGTGCCAGCAGCTCTTCACAGGGAGGGTACGAGCAGTACTTC. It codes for CASSSSQGGYEQYF.

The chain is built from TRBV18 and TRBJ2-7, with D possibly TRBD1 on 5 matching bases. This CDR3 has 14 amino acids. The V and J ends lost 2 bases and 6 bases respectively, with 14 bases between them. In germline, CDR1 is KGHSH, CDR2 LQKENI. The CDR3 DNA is TGTGCCAGCTCACCATCTAGGGGCCTCGGCGAGCAGTACTTC. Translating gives CASSPSRGLGEQYF.

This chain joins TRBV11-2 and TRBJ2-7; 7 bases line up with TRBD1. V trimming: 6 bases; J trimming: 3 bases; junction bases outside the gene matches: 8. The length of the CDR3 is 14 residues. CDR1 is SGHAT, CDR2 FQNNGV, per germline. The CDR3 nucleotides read TGTGCCAGCAGTTTGAGACAGGGATTCTACGAGCAGTACTTC. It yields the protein CASSLRQGFYEQYF.

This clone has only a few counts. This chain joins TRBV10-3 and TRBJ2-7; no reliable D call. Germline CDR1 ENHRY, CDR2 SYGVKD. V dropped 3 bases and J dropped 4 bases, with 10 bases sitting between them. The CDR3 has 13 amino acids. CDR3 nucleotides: TGTGCCATCAGTGAATCTGGTGGTTACGAGCAGTACTTC. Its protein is CAISESGGYEQYF.

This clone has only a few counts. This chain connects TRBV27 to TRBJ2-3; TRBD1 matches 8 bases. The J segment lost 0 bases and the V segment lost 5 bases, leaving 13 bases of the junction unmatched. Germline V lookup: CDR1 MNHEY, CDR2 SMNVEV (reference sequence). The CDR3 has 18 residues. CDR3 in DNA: TGTGCCAGCAGTCCGTATCCGGGACAGGTTACTAGCACAGATACGCAGTATTTT. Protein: CASSPYPGQVTSTDTQYF.

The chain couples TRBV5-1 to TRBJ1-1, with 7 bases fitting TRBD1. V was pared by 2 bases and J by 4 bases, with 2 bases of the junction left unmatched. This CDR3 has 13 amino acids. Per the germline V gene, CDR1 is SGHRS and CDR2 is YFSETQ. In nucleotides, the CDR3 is TGCGCCAGCAGCTTCCAGGGGGGCACTGAAGCTTTCTTT. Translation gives CASSFQGGTEAFF.

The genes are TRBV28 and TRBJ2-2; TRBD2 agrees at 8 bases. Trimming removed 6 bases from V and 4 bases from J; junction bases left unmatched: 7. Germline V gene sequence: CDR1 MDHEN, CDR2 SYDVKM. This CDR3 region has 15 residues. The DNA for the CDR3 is TGTGCCAGCAGGCCCGGGACTAGGGGCACCGGGGAGCTGTTTTTT. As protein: CASRPGTRGTGELFF.

The CDR3, as DNA: TGTGCCACTTCGGGACTAGCGGGAACCTACGAGCAGTACTTC. This sequence encodes CATSGLAGTYEQYF. J is TRBJ2-7 and V is TRBV10-3, with 13 nucleotides matching TRBD2. The CDR3 totals 14 residues. CDR1 is ENHRY, CDR2 SYGVKD, per germline. The V gene end was trimmed by 10 bases and the J gene end by 2 bases; junction bases not matched to a gene: 5.

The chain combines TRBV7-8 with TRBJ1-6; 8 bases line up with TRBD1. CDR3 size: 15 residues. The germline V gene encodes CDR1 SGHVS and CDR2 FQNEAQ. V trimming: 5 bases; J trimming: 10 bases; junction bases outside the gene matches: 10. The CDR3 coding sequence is TGTGCCAGCAGCCTAAACTCAGGGGGCGGGTCACCCCTCCACTTT. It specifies CASSLNSGGGSPLHF.

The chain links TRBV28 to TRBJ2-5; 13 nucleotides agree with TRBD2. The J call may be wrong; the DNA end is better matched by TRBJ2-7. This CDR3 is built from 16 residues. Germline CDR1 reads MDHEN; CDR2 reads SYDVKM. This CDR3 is CASSATSGRASYEQYF. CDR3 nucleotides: TGTGCCAGCAGTGCAACTAGCGGGAGGGCGTCCTACGAGCAGTACTTC.

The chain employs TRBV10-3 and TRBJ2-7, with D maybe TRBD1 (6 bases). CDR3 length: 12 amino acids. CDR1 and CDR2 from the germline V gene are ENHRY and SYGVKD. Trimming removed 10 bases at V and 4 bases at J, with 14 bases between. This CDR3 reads CASRGHLYEQYF. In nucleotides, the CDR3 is TGTGCCAGCAGGGGACACCTATACGAGCAGTACTTC.

The DNA for the CDR3 is TGTGCCAGCAGTCCGGGACAGGGCCCTAATGAAAAACTGTTTTTT. This codes for CASSPGQGPNEKLFF. The chain is built from TRBV7-9 and TRBJ1-4, with 9 nucleotides matching TRBD1. The CDR3 extends over 15 amino acids. The V segment lost 6 bases and the J segment 3 bases; nucleotides outside the gene matches: 5. Germline lookup yields CDR1 SEHNR and CDR2 FQNEAQ (reference sequence).

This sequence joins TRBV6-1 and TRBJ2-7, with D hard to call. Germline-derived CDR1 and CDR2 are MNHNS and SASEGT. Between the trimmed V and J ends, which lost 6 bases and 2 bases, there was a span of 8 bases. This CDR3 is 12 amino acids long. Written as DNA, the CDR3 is TGTGCCAGCAGCTCTAGGGCCTACGAGCAGTACTTC. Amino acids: CASSSRAYEQYF.

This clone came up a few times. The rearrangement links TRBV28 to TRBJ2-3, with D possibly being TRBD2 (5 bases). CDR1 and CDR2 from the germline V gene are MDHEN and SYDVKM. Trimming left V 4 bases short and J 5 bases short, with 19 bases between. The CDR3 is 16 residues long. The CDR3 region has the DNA TGTGCCAGCAGTTCCCCACTAGTGATAGGTAAAGATACGCAGTATTTT. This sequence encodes CASSSPLVIGKDTQYF.

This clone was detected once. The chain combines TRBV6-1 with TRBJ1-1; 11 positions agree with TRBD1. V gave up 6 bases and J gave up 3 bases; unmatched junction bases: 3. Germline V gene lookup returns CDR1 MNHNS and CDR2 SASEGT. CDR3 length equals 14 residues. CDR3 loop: CASRGQGEHTEAFF. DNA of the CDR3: TGTGCCAGCAGGGGACAGGGGGAGCACACTGAAGCTTTCTTT.

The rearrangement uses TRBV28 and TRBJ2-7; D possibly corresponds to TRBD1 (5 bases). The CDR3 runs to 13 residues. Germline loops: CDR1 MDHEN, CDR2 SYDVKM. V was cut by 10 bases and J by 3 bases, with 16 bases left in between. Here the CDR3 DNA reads TGTGCCACCGCAGGGCGGCAGGTCTACGAGCAGTACTTC. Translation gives CATAGRQVYEQYF.